These 14 T cell receptor beta chains originate from one sample sequenced in a study of T cells in Graves' hyperthyroidism and ophthalmopathy. TCR beta CDR3 regions were amplified from RNA transcripts. A set of HTBI primers served as the primers for a first-round RT-PCR of the TCR CDR3. MiXCR, applied by TCRdb to the multiplex PCR reads, yields one record per CDR3 protein. The sample yields about 98,000 distinct CDR3 sequences, roughly 39% seen once. Sequenced: peripheral blood or thyroid tissue (not recorded which). The receptors originated from a woman in her thirties with Graves' hyperthyroidism.

This clonotype was found many times. The chain recombines TRBV4-2 with TRBJ2-7; D may be TRBD2 (5 bases). Per the germline V gene, CDR1 is LGHNA and CDR2 is YNFKEQ. Trimming cost V 5 bases and J 4 bases, with 9 bases left between them. The CDR3 length is 12 residues. The CDR3 reads CASSGSRYEQYF. CDR3 DNA sequence: TGTGCCAGCAGCGGGAGCAGGTACGAGCAGTACTTC.

The sample holds a few counts of this clonotype. One junction end does not reproduce the germline sequence, and a read error may be involved. This rearrangement joins TRBV25-1 to TRBJ2-3; D may be TRBD2 (7 bases). This CDR3 is built from 16 residues. In germline, CDR1 is MGHDK, CDR2 SYGVNS. For the CDR3, the DNA is TGTGCCAGCAGTGACCGTCGGGGGGCTGGCACAGGTACGCAGTATTTT. It encodes CASSDRRGAGTGTQYF. Looking up the rest from reference TRBV25-1 and TRBJ2-3 gives the full variable domain: EADIYQTPRYLVIGTGKKITLECSQTMGHDKMYWYQQDPGMELHLIHYSYGVNSTEKGDLSSESTVSRIRTEHFPLTLESARPSHTSQYLCASSDRRGAGTGTQYFGPGTRLTVL.

A note on this clonotype: One junction end disagrees with the germline gene, perhaps due to a read error. The CDR3 DNA reads as TGTGGCAGCAGCTCCACCTGGGACTACGAGCAGTACTTC. Amino acid sequence: CGSSSTWDYEQYF. The chain joins TRBV7-6 to TRBJ2-7, with unresolved D. Per germline, CDR1 SGHVS and CDR2 FNYEAQ. The CDR3 is 13 amino acids.

In its sample, this clonotype is medium-sized. This chain links TRBV7-2 with TRBJ2-7; D remains unclear. CDR1 and CDR2 (germline): SGHTA, FQGNSA. This CDR3 is 11 amino acids long. The V and J ends lost 5 bases and 3 bases respectively, with 5 bases between them. The CDR3 nucleotides are TGTGCCAGCAGCCGGTTCTACGAGCAGTACTTC. Protein sequence: CASSRFYEQYF.

The rearrangement uses TRBV5-1 and TRBJ1-2; TRBD1 matches 9 bases. The CDR3 loop spans 14 amino acids. CDR1 is SGHRS and CDR2 is YFSETQ in the germline V gene. The trim removed 4 bases at V and 7 bases at J, leaving 8 bases unmatched. This CDR3 reads CASSPGTGRFGYTF. The CDR3 region has the DNA TGCGCCAGCAGCCCCGGGACAGGGAGGTTTGGCTACACCTTC.

This clonotype was seen many times. This chain links TRBV20-1 with TRBJ1-2; D ambiguous. CDR3 length equals 16 residues. Trimming took 0 bases from V and 8 from J, leaving 22 bases between them. Germline loops: CDR1 DFQATT, CDR2 SNEGSKA (reference sequence). The CDR3 DNA follows: TGCAGTGCTAGAGAGCCGAACGACGGCTTTACCGGGGGCTACACCTTC. This gives the protein CSAREPNDGFTGGYTF.

V and J are TRBV10-3 and TRBJ2-7, with 12 bases aligning to TRBD1. CDR1 is ENHRY, CDR2 SYGVKD, per germline. V was pared by 7 bases and J by 2 bases, with 9 bases of the junction left unmatched. The CDR3 loop spans 16 amino acids. Here the CDR3 DNA reads TGTGCCATCATCCCGGGACAGGGGGCAGTAGCCTACGAGCAGTACTTC. Amino acids: CAIIPGQGAVAYEQYF.

The chain recombines TRBV7-9 with TRBJ2-6; the D gene could be TRBD1 or TRBD2 (5 bases each). Trimming left V 6 bases short and J 1 base short, with 16 bases between. The CDR3 covers 17 residues. Germline V gene sequence: CDR1 SEHNR, CDR2 FQNEAQ (reference sequence). CDR3 residues: CASSFGDVGSGANVLTF. The CDR3 DNA reads as TGTGCCAGCAGTTTCGGGGACGTTGGATCTGGGGCCAACGTCCTGACTTTC.

In regard to this clonotype: A read error may produce the germline difference seen at one junction end. The V and J genes are TRBV5-5 and TRBJ2-7; 8 bases agree with TRBD2. This CDR3 has 16 amino acids. Germline V CDR1 and CDR2: SGHKS, YYEKEE (reference sequence). The CDR3 nucleotides read TGCGCCAGCGGCCAGATGGCCGGGGGGGATTCTTACGAGCAGTACTTC. This encodes CASGQMAGGDSYEQYF. Looking up the rest from reference TRBV5-5 and TRBJ2-7 gives the full variable domain: DAGVTQSPTHLIKTRGQQVTLRCSPISGHKSVSWYQQVLGQGPQFIFQYYEKEERGRGNFPDRFSARQFPNYSSELNVNALLLGDSALYLCASGQMAGGDSYEQYFGPGTRLTVT.

Of note for this clonotype: Because the CDR3's place on the DNA is in doubt, the DNA is left out and the CDR3 is given as listed by TCRdb. The rearrangement joins TRBV10-3 to TRBJ1-3; the DNA was not compared with TRBD1, the D call given in the table. The length of the CDR3 is 23 amino acids, counting both ends. Germline CDR1 ENHRY, CDR2 SYGVKD. The CDR3 sequence is CAISGTGLEVKAEAFFGQGTIYF.

The chain uses TRBV13 and TRBJ1-5; TRBD1 matches at 7 bases. Germline CDR1 reads PRHDT; CDR2 reads FYEKMQ (reference sequence). V gave up 3 bases and J gave up 7 bases; unmatched junction bases: 9. CDR3 size: 15 residues. DNA of the CDR3: TGTGCCAGCAGCTTCAGGGGGGGCGCTGGACAGCCCCAGCATTTT. As protein: CASSFRGGAGQPQHF.

This clonotype was picked up many times. The V gene is TRBV7-2, the J gene TRBJ2-7; no firm D call. Trimming stripped 2 bases from V and 9 bases from J, with 17 bases between. The germline V gene encodes CDR1 SGHTA and CDR2 FQGNSA. This CDR3 is 14 amino acids long. The chain's CDR3 is CASSLFFRPFGQYF. The CDR3 nucleotides are TGTGCCAGCAGCTTATTTTTTCGGCCGTTCGGGCAGTACTTC.

Remarks on this clonotype: A junction end diverges from the germline sequence, so it may reflect a read error. CDR3 region: CGSSLGSVEAFF. The CDR3 DNA is TGTGGCAGCAGCTTAGGGTCCGTCGAAGCTTTCTTT. The chain joins TRBV7-9 to TRBJ1-1; D gene ambiguous. The CDR3 totals 12 residues. Germline V gene sequence: CDR1 SEHNR, CDR2 FQNEAQ (reference sequence).

This clonotype was observed many times. The chain couples TRBV15 to TRBJ1-5, with D uncertain. CDR1 LNHNV and CDR2 YYDKDF come from the germline V gene (reference sequence). V was cut by 6 bases and J by 4 bases, with 13 bases left in between. The CDR3 spans 14 residues. CDR3 in DNA: TGTGCCACCAGGATTGGCCCGGATAATCAGCCCCAGCATTTT. Its protein product is CATRIGPDNQPQHF.